This TCR beta chain stems from a study of cytomegalovirus exposure and HLA in healthy donors. The PCR made use of 60 Vbeta and 13 Jbeta primers. Method: immunoSEQ multiplex PCR; TCRdb's copy keeps in-frame clones and lacks some. The sample gives 140,000 to 150,000 clones, approximately 85% of which show up once; 0.4% to 0.55% is in the top ten. This CDR3 spans 14 amino acids. Trimming shortened V by 5 bases and J by 7 bases, and 14 bases separated the two germline ends. Germline V gene sequence: CDR1 MNHEY, CDR2 SVGAGI. The sample comprised PBMCs. The TCR sequence derives from a woman between 35 and 50 years old in good health and CMV-seronegative. The chain combines TRBV6-5 with TRBJ1-4; unclear D gene. CDR3 loop: CASSEVQFFEKLFF. CDR3 coding DNA: TGTGCCAGCAGTGAAGTCCAGTTTTTTGAAAAACTGTTTTTT.